This TCR beta chain was captured by sequencing in a study of cytomegalovirus exposure and HLA in healthy donors. The wider study: An analysis done earlier identified approximately 120 million unique TCR beta sequences from around 180 million T cells.

Comment on this clone: The target antigen is unknown.

With V trimmed by 6 bases and J by 7 bases, 4 bases remained unmatched. The length of the CDR3 is 13 residues. CDR1 and CDR2 from the germline V gene are MNHEY and SVGAGI. With 60 Vbeta and 13 Jbeta primers, the PCR was carried out. Here immunoSEQ multiplex PCR was the method, and the copy in TCRdb shows in-frame clones only, minus some. The top ten hold 2.5% to 4% of the sample, which has some 130,000 clones, 65% to 80% seen once. Overall study findings and caveats: Most of the TCR beta V segments (in an earlier analysis) were productive either about 87% or about 30% of the time.

Material for sequencing was PBMCs. This clonotype was obtained from a man in his forties in good health and CMV-seronegative. This sequence joins TRBV6-5 and TRBJ1-5; TRBD1 matches at 9 bases. DNA for the CDR3: TGTGCCAGCAGACAGGGGGCACGGCAGCCCCAGCATTTT. Encoded protein: CASRQGARQPQHF.